This TCR beta chain was recovered during a study of tumor-infiltrating lymphocytes in primary liver carcinoma. Study information: The tumors ranged from 4.2 to 10 cm across and fell within stage T1-T3 N0M0.

Study observations and caveats: Tumor specimens were characterized by a significantly higher top-250-clone fraction than blood (p = 0.039).

The tissue used was unsorted bulk material of roughly 17-34 mg. RNA and DNA were co-extracted from it with the AllPrep DNA/RNA mini kit. In the case of this clonotype: Its antigen remains unknown. Germline and junction disagree at one end, which may indicate a read error.

TCR beta cDNA was made from approximately 500 ng total RNA with a constant-region primer. Libraries covering TCR beta were generated through three nested multiplex PCR rounds (using a slightly modified ARM-PCR). MiXCR was run by TCRdb on the multiplex PCR reads, yielding one entry per CDR3 protein. The table lists about 75,000 distinct CDR3 sequences, roughly 69% of them singletons. This TCR was recovered from a man aged 35-49 years with primary liver carcinoma and hepatitis B virus infection. Sequencing used tumor-adjacent normal liver tissue.

The CDR3: CVSSLVGEPFF. The CDR3 DNA sequence: TGTGTCAGCAGCCTGGTCGGGGAGCCGTTTTTT. The rearrangement uses TRBV11-2 and TRBJ2-2; a weak D match, TRBD2 (5 bases). There are 11 residues in the CDR3. Germline V gene sequence: CDR1 SGHAT, CDR2 FQNNGV.